These T cell receptor beta chains were read from a single sample in a study of T cell repertoires in cytomegalovirus infection. Using its own MiXCR run on the reads, TCRdb lists one record per CDR3 protein. The sample has about 570,000 distinct CDR3 sequences, roughly 42% seen once. Their recognized antigens are unknown. The sample in question was cultured PBMCs, obtained from culture after CMV antigen stimulation. The receptors come from a human donor in good health (CMV status not recorded). Some clones in this sample may be carry-over from other donors' samples. CDR3s include the opening cysteine and the closing phenylalanine or tryptophan. Each record gives: V gene, J gene, clone size, D gene, CDR3 protein, CDR3 DNA. D genes are given only for firm matches. The listing skips clone size in some rows; elsewhere it reads once, few, many or a size class.

TRBV7-8,TRBJ1-5,.,.,CASSLSRVGVRNQPQHF,TGTGCCAGCAGCCTATCCCGGGTGGGTGTTCGGAATCAGCCCCAGCATTTT
TRBV7-9,TRBJ1-2,.,TRBD1,CASSLGRQGTYGYTF,TGTGCCAGCAGCTTAGGGAGACAGGGGACCTATGGCTACACCTTC
TRBV6-1,TRBJ2-7,few,.,CASSWGGSVEEQYF,TGTGCCAGCAGTTGGGGTGGGTCTGTAGAGGAGCAGTACTTC
TRBV7-2,TRBJ2-5,few,.,CASSSAQETQYF,TGTGCCAGCAGCTCGGCCCAAGAGACCCAGTACTTC
TRBV20-1,TRBJ2-7,few,TRBD2,CSALAGGDEQYF,TGCAGTGCTCTAGCGGGAGGGGACGAGCAGTACTTC
TRBV24-1,TRBJ2-3,few,.,CATRRGDTQYF,TGTGCCACTCGGAGAGGCGATACGCAGTATTTT
TRBV11-2,TRBJ2-3,.,.,CASSLDETDTQYF,TGTGCCAGCAGCTTAGATGAAACAGATACGCAGTATTTT
TRBV7-9,TRBJ1-6,.,.,CASSLEHYSPLHF,TGTGCCAGCAGTCTTGAGCATTATTCACCCCTCCACTTT
TRBV7-6,TRBJ2-1,.,.,CASSILGSPSSYNEQFF,TGTGCCAGCAGCATCTTAGGTTCACCCAGCTCCTACAATGAGCAGTTCTTC
TRBV4-1,TRBJ2-7,few,.,CASSQESDGPWNEQYF,TGCGCCAGCAGCCAAGAATCGGACGGGCCCTGGAACGAGCAGTACTTC
TRBV5-4,TRBJ2-1,.,TRBD1,CASSPDRGLNEQFF,TGTGCCAGCAGCCCGGACAGGGGGCTTAATGAGCAGTTCTTC
TRBV19,TRBJ2-3,few,TRBD2,CASSKRRGGLFFMGGTDTQYF,TGTGCCAGTAGTAAAAGAAGGGGAGGGCTTTTTTTTATGGGTGGCACAGATACGCAGTATTTT
TRBV20-1,TRBJ2-1,.,.,CSGGSWDNEQFF,TGCAGTGGAGGCTCATGGGACAATGAGCAGTTCTTC
TRBV4-1,TRBJ1-4,few,.,CASSQGDLGGEKLFF,TGCGCCAGCAGCCAAGGGGATCTAGGCGGGGAAAAACTGTTTTTT
TRBV2,TRBJ1-6,.,.,CASRISSPLHF,TGTGCCAGCAGGATTAGTTCACCCCTCCACTTT
TRBV5-1,TRBJ1-6,.,.,CASSFDGGIGIVSSPLHF,TGCGCCAGCAGCTTCGATGGGGGTATCGGGATCGTGAGTTCACCCCTCCACTTT
TRBV12-3/TRBV12-4,TRBJ1-4,.,TRBD1,CASSRQGAGKSEKLFF,TGTGCCAGCAGCAGACAGGGGGCAGGGAAGTCAGAAAAACTGTTTTTT
TRBV7-2,TRBJ1-4,few,.,CASPFDGYKLFF,TGTGCCAGTCCATTCGACGGTTACAAACTGTTTTTT
TRBV6-1,TRBJ1-5,.,.,CASSAAPGLNQPQHF,TGTGCCAGCAGTGCCGCGCCCGGATTAAATCAGCCCCAGCATTTT
TRBV7-2,TRBJ1-6,.,.,CASSLTIYRGSNSPLHF,TGTGCCAGCAGCTTAACAATTTATAGGGGAAGTAATTCACCCCTCCACTTT
TRBV19,TRBJ2-7,.,.,CASSPNKGSEQYF,TGTGCCAGTAGCCCCAATAAAGGTTCCGAGCAGTACTTC
TRBV2,TRBJ2-5,.,.,CASSGTKERETQYF,TGTGCCAGCAGTGGGACTAAAGAGCGGGAGACCCAGTACTTC
TRBV7-6,TRBJ1-1,.,.,CASSSPEADTEAFF,TGTGCCAGCAGTTCGCCCGAGGCCGACACTGAAGCTTTCTTT
TRBV7-8,TRBJ1-1,few,TRBD1,CASSIGTGVNEAFF,TGTGCCAGCAGCATAGGGACAGGGGTGAATGAAGCTTTCTTT
TRBV6-1,TRBJ2-1,.,.,CASPSAGTLLGNEQFF,TGTGCCAGTCCCTCCGCGGGAACTCTCCTGGGCAATGAGCAGTTCTTC
TRBV7-2,TRBJ2-7,.,TRBD1,CASSSRTGGGYEQYF,TGTGCCAGCAGCTCGCGGACAGGGGGAGGTTACGAGCAGTACTTC
TRBV7-4,TRBJ2-1,.,.,CASSSPVTGKDNEQFF,TGTGCCAGCAGCTCCCCCGTAACGGGAAAAGACAATGAGCAGTTCTTC
TRBV28,TRBJ2-1,.,TRBD2,CASSLERGLVEQFF,TGTGCCAGCAGTTTGGAGCGGGGGCTCGTTGAGCAGTTCTTC
TRBV7-2,TRBJ2-5,.,.,CASSLEVSQETQYF,TGTGCCAGCAGCTTAGAGGTCTCTCAAGAGACCCAGTACTTC
TRBV6-2/TRBV6-3,TRBJ2-7,few,TRBD1,CASSPAGQVLWQYF,TGTGCCAGCAGCCCTGCGGGACAGGTCCTTTGGCAGTACTTC
TRBV7-9,TRBJ1-2,few,.,CASSLSRDSYGYTF,TGTGCCAGCAGCTTATCACGGGATTCCTATGGCTACACCTTC
TRBV27,TRBJ1-2,.,TRBD1,CASSLMGTDLYGYTF,TGTGCCAGCAGTTTAATGGGGACAGATCTCTATGGCTACACCTTC
TRBV9,TRBJ2-5,.,.,CASNLPRGTGETQYF,TGTGCCAGCAACCTCCCTAGAGGGACCGGGGAGACCCAGTACTTC
TRBV7-9,TRBJ1-2,.,.,CASSLNEFSNYGYTF,TGTGCCAGCAGCTTAAATGAGTTTTCCAACTATGGCTACACCTTC
TRBV7-4,TRBJ1-4,few,.,CASSNRTFGAATNEKLFF,TGTGCCAGCAGCAACAGGACTTTTGGGGCGGCAACTAATGAAAAACTGTTTTTT
TRBV5-5,TRBJ2-7,few,.,CASSLNSDSYEQYF,TGTGCCAGCAGCTTGAACAGCGACAGCTACGAGCAGTACTTC
TRBV6-5,TRBJ2-2,many,.,CASSYFGGELFF,TGTGCCAGCAGTTACTTCGGCGGGGAGCTGTTTTTT
TRBV5-1,TRBJ1-4,.,.,CASSFDPSGLPFF,TGCGCCAGCAGCTTTGATCCGTCGGGACTACCGTTTTTT
TRBV6-1,TRBJ2-7,.,TRBD2,CASSSGTSGGALAYEQYF,TGTGCCAGCAGTTCCGGGACTAGCGGGGGGGCTCTGGCCTACGAGCAGTACTTC
TRBV6-6,TRBJ2-7,.,TRBD1,CASSYSIGQGRYEQYF,TGTGCCAGCAGTTACTCGATAGGACAGGGTCGCTACGAGCAGTACTTC
TRBV7-2,TRBJ1-1,.,.,CAGMWSTNTEAFF,TGTGCCGGGATGTGGAGCACGAACACTGAAGCTTTCTTT
TRBV12-3/TRBV12-4,TRBJ1-1,.,.,CASSLFQDTEAFF,TGTGCCAGCAGTTTATTCCAGGACACTGAAGCTTTCTTT
TRBV11-2,TRBJ2-4,.,TRBD1,CASSLDRLRGRAKNIQYF,TGTGCCAGCAGCTTAGATCGTCTTAGGGGGCGAGCCAAAAACATTCAGTACTTC
TRBV5-4,TRBJ2-7,.,TRBD2,CASSRSPLAGVYEQYF,TGTGCCAGCAGCCGCTCCCCACTAGCGGGGGTCTACGAGCAGTACTTC
TRBV12-3/TRBV12-4,TRBJ1-1,.,TRBD1,CASSIQGAGAEAFF,TGTGCCAGCAGTATCCAGGGGGCAGGAGCTGAAGCTTTCTTT
TRBV6-6,TRBJ2-2,.,.,CASSYGIANTGELFF,TGTGCCAGCAGTTACGGGATAGCAAACACCGGGGAGCTGTTTTTT